In this sample, the clone carrying this T cell receptor beta chain turned up once. The germline V gene has CDR1 SGHTS and CDR2 YDEGEE. The junction had 12 bases not matched to a gene; V was cut back by 4 bases and J by 2 bases. The CDR3 has 17 amino acids. TCRdb used MiXCR to reprocess the RT-PCR reads, holding one entry per CDR3 protein. The data hold more than 250,000 distinct CDR3 sequences, with about a fifth observed a single time. These data come from a study of response to subunit inactivated influenza vaccine. The chain combines TRBV5-8 with TRBJ2-3; TRBD1 agrees at 8 bases. The specimen comprised PBMCs from blood, sampled less than 22 months after vaccination. The sequence came from a man between 50 and 69 years old who received an inactivated influenza vaccine. The CDR3 loop reads CASSPILTGANTDTQYF. The CDR3 coding sequence is TGTGCCAGCAGCCCGATCCTGACAGGGGCCAACACAGATACGCAGTATTTT.